This record covers a single T cell receptor (beta chain). Its antigen specificity is not known. No base qualities exist here, and no much larger clone lies one base off it. The collaborating institutions used their own protocols to collect whole blood in K2EDTA tubes. For TCRbeta analysis, collaborators shipped samples as frozen whole blood, isolated PBMCs, or DNA extracted from either of those sample types. TCRbeta CDR3 regions were amplified from genomic DNA by means of the immunoSEQ Assay, a bias-controlled multiplex PCR. In the paper's pipeline: Nucleated cell counts per sample were estimated from amplification of reference gene primers within the assay. To quantify the absolute abundance of each unique TCRbeta CDR3 rearrangement, sequence reads were collapsed and filtered. For each sample, productive Simpson clonality was calculated as the square root of Simpson's diversity index across productive rearrangements. Held by TCRdb, this immuneACCESS table contains in-frame sequences only and omits some clones. Under half of the omission traces to an unresolved V gene where checked; the cause of the rest is unknown. V, J and clone size are taken as reported in that table, and D and trimming were inferred from the DNA itself. The sample table contains about 68,000 clones; only one count was recorded for 85% to 90% of them. The ten largest account for 2.7% of the sample.

From cysteine to phenylalanine, the CDR3 is 11 amino acids long. Left in the record is the CDR3 DNA by itself, 33 bases read in frame from the first base. The data originate from a study of blood T cell repertoires in COVID-19 (dated by TCRdb to the early 2020s). Regarding the research as a whole: Collaborator samples came from the United States, Italy and Spain and covered acute and convalescent phases of COVID-19. The prospective study material was composed of cDNA or gDNA derived from T cells, B-cell-depleted T cells, or PBMCs. Deeply sampled blood TCRbeta repertoires from subjects exposed to, actively infected with, or recovered from COVID-19 were included in the dataset. A freely available public database, intended as a resource for researchers studying the immune response to SARS-CoV-2, is where the repertoires were released. The samples were drawn from the first 160 participants of the ongoing ImmuneRACE study and from about 1,200 subjects provided by 6 global collaborators. A de-identified subject ID, COVID-19 status, age in years and sex were almost always included in the sample metadata. HLA class I and class II types, where available, came from metadata supplied by the sample provider rather than from assay-based typing.

Results and caveats for the whole study, not just this receptor: The quantity of clinical and demographic metadata differed by source and by participant and was supplied without curation.

The origin of this receptor is a man over 45 with acute or convalescent COVID-19. Material for sequencing was peripheral blood. The chain employs TRBV21-1 and TRBJ2-1; the table's D gene call, TRBD2, was not cross checked with the DNA. TRBV21-1 is a pseudogene locus. The nucleotide sequence is TGTGCCAGCAGTTTGACTAGAGGTTTGTTCTTC. This gives the protein CASSLTRGLFF.